This T cell receptor (beta chain) was captured in a study of OX40 agonist ivuxolimab in advanced cancers. Regarding the study as a whole: Dose levels from 0.1 to 3.0 mg/kg saw CD4+ and CD8+ blood T cells expand clonally by week 6. Relatively little clonal expansion, among the lowest observed, appeared in partial responders at 0.1-3.0 mg/kg.

The table came from immunoSEQ multiplex PCR; TCRdb's copy has only in-frame clones and leaves some out. Of 61,000 or so clones in the sample, more than 85% were seen once. A remark on this clone: Its cognate antigen is unknown.

CDR3 size: 17 residues. CDR1 is SEHNR, CDR2 FQNEAQ, per germline (reference sequence). J lost 2 bases, V lost 5 bases, and 10 bases had no gene match. Patients were excluded for autoimmune disease history or systemic immunosuppression. Blood samples were obtained at baseline, cycle 4 day 1, and cycle 7 day 1. This clonotype was sampled from an adult with an advanced solid tumor such as melanoma, head and neck, liver or kidney cancer. The material was CD4+ or CD8+ T cells sorted from blood, obtained in a trial of the OX40 agonist ivuxolimab. The chain has TRBV7-9 and TRBJ2-1; 9 bases agree with TRBD2. The CDR3: CASSPRRGGGAYNEQFF. DNA for the CDR3: TGTGCCAGCAGCCCCCGCCGGGGCGGGGGGGCCTACAATGAGCAGTTCTTC.